This TCR beta chain was captured by sequencing in a study of T-cell memory formation after mild COVID-19. Overall study findings and caveats: Researchers found some responding clones in pre-infection memory, a sign that cross-reactive memory joined. From day 15 to 85, contracting clones were balanced between CD4 and CD8, whereas later expanders leaned toward CD4+.

The CDR3 is 13 amino acids. Trimming shortened V by 3 bases and J by 8 bases, and 12 bases separated the two germline ends. From germline, CDR1 is SGHRS and CDR2 YFSETQ. Regarding this clonotype: No antigen is known for it.

TCRdb passed the 5' RACE reads through MiXCR, listing each CDR3 protein once. Among 500,000 to 650,000 distinct CDR3 sequences listed, less than 25% were seen once. The receptor was isolated from an adult woman who had mild COVID-19 (a few samples of this study predate the infection). Cell type and time point are not known. V gene TRBV5-1 combines with J gene TRBJ2-1, with D unresolved. Sequenced material: PBMCs or a T cell subset sorted from them (not recorded which). CDR3 residues: CASSSPWVDEQFF. DNA of the CDR3: TGCGCCAGCAGCTCACCTTGGGTCGATGAGCAGTTCTTC.